This T cell receptor beta chain was captured in a study of CD8 T cells in ankylosing spondylitis. The study, taken as a whole, reports: Past studies reported some motif variants in reactive arthritis synovial fluid and blood. The disease-linked clones had a CD8+ phenotype and low blood frequencies. Reportedly, disease-linked clones are significantly enriched in ankylosing spondylitis patients' matched synovial fluid.

For TCR beta, libraries came from quantitative 5'-RACE with molecular barcodes. Using its own MiXCR run on the 5' RACE reads, TCRdb lists one record per CDR3 protein. The sample yields tens of thousands of distinct CDR3 sequences, roughly 7.3% seen once. This CDR3 has 14 amino acids. Germline assignment: CDR1 KGHSH and CDR2 LQKENI. V was cut by 0 bases and J by 10 bases, with 13 bases left in between. This clonotype was observed many times. The antigen remains unidentified. The sequenced sample was blood, either unsorted or a sorted T cell fraction (not recorded which). V usage is TRBV18 and J usage is TRBJ2-1; D not resolved. This sequence was found in a female donor with ankylosing spondylitis or in good health (not recorded which). CDR3 loop: CASSPPFGYGEQFF. The CDR3 DNA reads TGTGCCAGCTCACCACCTTTCGGGTATGGCGAGCAGTTCTTC.